This passage covers 23 T cell receptor beta chains from one sample sequenced in a study of cytomegalovirus exposure and HLA in healthy donors. The PCR was carried out with 60 Vbeta primers and 13 Jbeta primers. Using immunoSEQ multiplex PCR, the repertoire was profiled, and TCRdb retains in-frame clones only, with some absent. The table includes 180,000 or so clones, about 9% detected once. Sequencing was performed on PBMCs. These receptors came from a woman in her 30s in good health and CMV-seropositive.

The chain links TRBV11-2 to TRBJ1-2, with TRBD1 matching over 9 bases. The CDR3 totals 14 residues. Germline loops: CDR1 SGHAT, CDR2 FQNNGV. After removal of 0 bases from V and 5 bases from J, the junction contained 1 base not matched to a gene. CDR3: CASSLDGQGYGYTF. The CDR3 DNA is TGTGCCAGCAGCTTAGACGGACAGGGGTATGGCTACACCTTC.

This rearrangement joins TRBV5-1 to TRBJ1-1; 7 bases match TRBD1. The CDR3 contains 14 residues. Germline values: CDR1 SGHRS, CDR2 YFSETQ. Trimming removed 5 bases from V and 1 base from J; junction bases left unmatched: 5. CDR3 amino acids: CASRTQGGNTEAFF. DNA of the CDR3: TGCGCCAGCAGAACTCAGGGGGGGAACACTGAAGCTTTCTTT.

The chain joins TRBV5-8 to TRBJ2-3; TRBD2 matches 7 bases. From germline, CDR1 is SGHTS and CDR2 YDEGEE. There are 20 residues in the CDR3. The V and J ends lost 0 bases and 0 bases, in that order; junction bases with no gene match: 16. The CDR3 DNA reads as TGTGCCAGCAGCTTGGTTCGGAGCGGGAAAGGTATATACAGCACAGATACGCAGTATTTT. Protein sequence: CASSLVRSGKGIYSTDTQYF.

This clone was seen more than once but under ten times. The gene calls are TRBV7-2 and TRBJ2-5, with D perhaps TRBD2 (6 bases). V was clipped by 5 bases and J by 13 bases, with 23 bases between them. The CDR3 sequence is 14 residues long. Germline values: CDR1 SGHTA, CDR2 FQGNSA. The CDR3 here is CASSPNASVRRMYF. The CDR3 coding sequence is TGTGCCAGCAGCCCTAATGCTAGCGTACGTAGGATGTACTTC.

This clone was seen only a few times. This chain uses TRBV5-1 with TRBJ2-7; 7 nucleotides align to TRBD1. Germline-derived CDR1 and CDR2 are SGHRS and YFSETQ. CDR3 size: 15 residues. The V segment lost 4 bases and the J segment 4 bases; nucleotides outside the gene matches: 11. This CDR3 reads CASSTGQWVPYEQYF. The CDR3 DNA is TGCGCCAGCAGCACGGGACAGTGGGTACCGTACGAGCAGTACTTC.

In its sample, this clone was seen a few times. This CDR3 is CASSPRWGGDANTGELFF. The CDR3 coding sequence is TGCGCCAGCAGCCCGAGATGGGGAGGGGACGCGAACACCGGGGAGCTGTTTTTT. The V gene is TRBV5-1, the J gene TRBJ2-2; 7 bases match TRBD2. Germline V gene sequence: CDR1 SGHRS, CDR2 YFSETQ. This CDR3 is built from 18 residues. With V trimmed by 4 bases and J by 0 bases, 12 bases remained unmatched.

This clone came up once. The chain has TRBV19 and TRBJ1-1, with no clear D. Germline V gene sequence: CDR1 LNHDA, CDR2 SQIVND (reference sequence). Trimming pared 0 bases from V and 1 base from J, leaving 27 bases between. CDR3 length equals 21 residues. In nucleotides, the CDR3 is TGTGCCAGTAGTATAGATTCCCTTTCCATCTGGGTCAGGCCCAAGAACACTGAAGCTTTCTTT. Residues: CASSIDSLSIWVRPKNTEAFF.

The V gene is TRBV5-1, the J gene TRBJ2-7; 7 bases are shared with TRBD2. Germline V CDR1 and CDR2: SGHRS, YFSETQ. The CDR3 loop spans 15 amino acids. V shed 1 base, J shed 4 bases, and the junction held 8 bases outside the gene matches. CDR3 DNA sequence: TGCGCCAGCAGCTTGATGGGAGGGAGCGGGTACGAGCAGTACTTC. This gives the protein CASSLMGGSGYEQYF.

The J gene is TRBJ1-5, the V gene TRBV30; D ambiguous. The CDR3 sequence is 15 residues long. Trimming pared 3 bases from V and 4 bases from J, leaving 16 bases between. Germline values: CDR1 GTSNPN, CDR2 SVGIG (reference sequence). CDR3 bases: TGTGCCTGGAGCCCTTCCGGGGAGGGAAATCAGCCCCAGCATTTT. Amino acid sequence: CAWSPSGEGNQPQHF.

The V and J genes are TRBV27 and TRBJ2-5, with a weak D call TRBD2 (7 bases). V was trimmed by 7 bases and J by 0 bases, leaving 18 bases between them. Germline CDR1 reads MNHEY; CDR2 reads SMNVEV (reference sequence). The CDR3 covers 16 residues. The DNA of the CDR3 is TGTGCCAGCACCCTGGGGGGGCGGGGTTACCAAGAGACCCAGTACTTC. This sequence encodes CASTLGGRGYQETQYF.

The chain has TRBV7-7 and TRBJ2-7, with 8 bases matching TRBD2. Unmatched junction bases numbered 6, after V lost 1 base and J lost 7 bases. This CDR3 is 14 amino acids long. The germline V gene encodes CDR1 SSHAT and CDR2 FNYEAQ (reference sequence). The CDR3 spells CASSLEAGVGEQYF. The DNA of the CDR3 is TGTGCCAGCAGCTTAGAAGCGGGAGTTGGAGAGCAGTACTTC. The full variable domain, its missing parts supplied by reference TRBV7-7 and TRBJ2-7, is GAGVSQSPRYKVTKRGQDVTLRCDPISSHATLYWYQQALGQGPEFLTYFNYEAQPDKSGLPSDRFSAERPEGSISTLTIQRTEQRDSAMYRCASSLEAGVGEQYFGPGTRLTVT.

This chain links TRBV6-1 with TRBJ1-5; D remains ambiguous. This CDR3 comprises 16 residues. The germline CDR1 and CDR2 sequences are MNHNS and SASEGT. V was pared by 3 bases and J by 1 base, with 13 bases between. CDR3 nucleotides: TGTGCCAGCAGTGATTCGGGAGTTCGGAGCAATCAGCCCCAGCATTTT. It translates to CASSDSGVRSNQPQHF.

This clone has only a few counts. V gene TRBV7-8 combines with J gene TRBJ1-2, with D perhaps TRBD1 (6 bases). The V end was cut by 6 bases, the J end by 7 bases, with 15 bases between. Germline CDR1 and CDR2: SGHVS and FQNEAQ. The CDR3 is 13 residues long. The CDR3 loop reads CASRPRGKGGYTF. The CDR3 DNA follows: TGTGCCAGCAGGCCAAGGGGGAAGGGTGGCTACACCTTC.

The V call is TRBV6-5, the J call TRBJ2-7; 13 bases match TRBD2. CDR1 and CDR2 from the germline V gene are MNHEY and SVGAGI. CDR3 length equals 16 residues. Germline trimming cut 0 bases from V and 5 bases from J; bases unmatched to any gene: 4. CDR3 residues: CASSYSTSGRRNEQYF. The DNA for the CDR3 is TGTGCCAGCAGTTACTCGACTAGCGGGAGGAGAAACGAGCAGTACTTC.

The CDR3 reads CASRRGQGSNQPQHF. The CDR3 DNA reads TGTGCCAGCAGACGCGGACAGGGTAGCAATCAGCCCCAGCATTTT. V is TRBV6-5 and J is TRBJ1-5, with TRBD1 identical over 8 bases. The CDR3 sequence is 15 residues long. Losses at the gene ends were 6 bases for V and 0 bases for J; bases not matched to a gene: 4. From germline, CDR1 is MNHEY and CDR2 SVGAGI.

This clone was recorded a few times. The chain combines TRBV5-5 with TRBJ2-3; 13 positions match TRBD2. Trimming cost V 3 bases and J 1 base; bases outside gene matches: 5. This CDR3 has 17 residues. Germline values: CDR1 SGHKS, CDR2 YYEKEE (reference sequence). This CDR3 reads CASSSRTSGRGTDTQYF. Written as DNA, the CDR3 is TGTGCCAGCAGCTCGCGGACTAGCGGGAGAGGCACAGATACGCAGTATTTT.

A word on this clone: Relative to the germline gene, one junction end is altered; a read error may explain this. V usage is TRBV6-5 and J usage is TRBJ2-6; the D gene is possibly TRBD1 (5 bases). The germline gives CDR1 MNHEY, CDR2 SVGAGI. The length of the CDR3 is 16 residues. CDR3 nucleotide sequence: TGTGCCAGCAGTTACTCACCGGTCTCTGGGGCCAACGTCCTGACTTTT. This gives the protein CASSYSPVSGANVLTF.

This clone was detected once. This chain joins TRBV7-2 and TRBJ2-1, with D possibly matching TRBD2 (6 bases). CDR1 SGHTA and CDR2 FQGNSA come from the germline V gene. Between the trimmed V and J ends, which lost 4 bases and 7 bases, there was a span of 17 bases. The CDR3 contains 15 residues. The CDR3 sequence is CASSSSRLVRNEQFF. DNA of the CDR3: TGTGCCAGCAGCTCCTCCCGACTAGTGAGGAATGAGCAGTTCTTC.

This clone was observed a few times. The CDR3 here is CASSLVGAPITEAFF. For the CDR3, the DNA is TGTGCCAGCAGCTTGGTGGGGGCGCCCATCACTGAAGCTTTCTTT. The rearrangement joins TRBV5-5 to TRBJ1-1, with D perhaps matching TRBD1 (6 bases). CDR1 is SGHKS, CDR2 YYEKEE, per germline (reference sequence). The CDR3 spans 15 residues. V lost 0 bases, J lost 4 bases, and 13 bases lay in between.

The chain employs TRBV11-2 and TRBJ2-5, with D perhaps matching TRBD1 (6 bases). This CDR3 has 13 amino acids. Germline CDR1 reads SGHAT; CDR2 reads FQNNGV. Trimming pared 5 bases from V and 5 bases from J, leaving 12 bases between. This CDR3 is CASSLTGSETQYF. The CDR3 nucleotides read TGTGCCAGCAGCCTTACAGGGTCGGAGACCCAGTACTTC.

There are a few counts of this clone. At one end, the junction sequence differs from germline, possibly due to a read error. The CDR3: CASKSGTKEKLFF. In DNA, the CDR3 is TGTGCCAGCAAGTCAGGGACTAAGGAAAAACTGTTTTTT. This chain uses TRBV2 with TRBJ1-4, with D possibly being TRBD1 (5 bases). Germline assignment: CDR1 SNHLY and CDR2 FYNNEI. There are 13 residues in the CDR3.

This rearrangement joins TRBV27 to TRBJ2-1; maybe TRBD2 (6 bases). CDR1 is MNHEY, CDR2 SMNVEV, per germline (reference sequence). V lost 8 bases to trimming and J lost 4 bases, with 15 bases between them. The CDR3 has 14 residues. The CDR3 region is CASSSGGIYNEQFF. As DNA, the CDR3 is TGTGCCAGCTCCTCGGGCGGGATTTACAATGAGCAGTTCTTC.

The CDR3 reads CASRRTGGSEKLFF. CDR3 coding DNA: TGTGCCAGCAGAAGGACAGGGGGAAGTGAAAAACTGTTTTTT. The chain links TRBV7-9 to TRBJ1-4; 10 nucleotides line up with TRBD1. Germline V gene sequence: CDR1 SEHNR, CDR2 FQNEAQ (reference sequence). The CDR3 length is 14 residues. Germline trimming cut 6 bases from V and 7 bases from J; bases unmatched to any gene: 5.